The entry below describes one TCR beta chain. No antigen is known for it. Germline CDR1 reads SGHVS; CDR2 reads FQNEAQ. Trimming shortened V by 4 bases and J by 7 bases, and 17 bases separated the two germline ends. This CDR3 spans 15 amino acids. This sample is part of a study of human T cells and chemical hapten exposure. About the study: Largely, small differences in pooled library volume made per-sample TCR yields vary. Findings and caveats of the study: Significantly more large CDR3 similarity clusters were formed by expanded TCRs than by controls.

Time point specified: patch test 1, 2 weeks after DPC sensitization. The treatment denotes: therapeutic diphenylcyclopropenone sensitization with weekly scalp DPC. In the source study's methods: Individual samples carried between 23,224 and 690,600 TCRs, with 80,000 to 100,000 as the median. TCRdb reprocessed the RACE reads with MiXCR, giving one entry per CDR3 protein. V and J calls and clone size were set by TCRdb, not the authors. The table has under 150,000 distinct CDR3 sequences, 12% seen once. Sequenced here: whole blood, sampled in connection with sensitization to the hapten diphenylcyclopropenone (DPC). This sequence was found in a woman aged 45 to 65 with alopecia areata. Some clones in this sample may be carry-over from other donors' samples. The genes are TRBV7-8 and TRBJ1-5, with D possibly TRBD1 on 5 matching bases. As DNA, the CDR3 is TGTGCCAGCAGCTCCGGATCTACCGGGGGGCAGCCCCAGCATTTT. Translating gives CASSSGSTGGQPQHF.